The 19 T cell receptor beta chains below all came from one sample that was sequenced in a study of metastatic and nonmetastatic thyroid tumors. With MiXCR, TCRdb called clones anew from the PCR reads. The top ten hold about two fifths of the sample, which has 20,000 to 25,000 clones, about 16% seen once. There were no patients who had received any treatment before thyroid surgery. The sequenced sample consisted of blood. These receptors were taken from a female donor with papillary thyroid cancer or a benign thyroid nodule (not recorded which). Some clones in this sample may be carry-over from other donors' samples.

This clone was counted many times. The J gene is TRBJ2-1, the V gene TRBV4-2; possibly TRBD1 or TRBD2 for D (6 bases each). Germline V gene sequence: CDR1 LGHNA, CDR2 YNFKEQ. V was shortened by 4 bases and J by 4 bases, with 20 bases between the two germline ends. This CDR3 spans 17 amino acids. In nucleotides, the CDR3 is TGTGCCAGCAGCCGTAGACTAGTATTGGGGGCATACAATGAGCAGTTCTTC. Protein sequence: CASSRRLVLGAYNEQFF.

This clone has a count of ten or more. V and J are TRBV6-1 and TRBJ2-1, with 7 positions matching TRBD2. This CDR3 has 13 amino acids. V gave up 7 bases and J gave up 8 bases; unmatched junction bases: 8. Germline V gives CDR1 MNHNS, CDR2 SASEGT. CDR3 residues: CASMGGGRDEQFF. The CDR3 DNA is TGTGCCAGCATGGGGGGGGGGAGAGATGAGCAGTTCTTC.

This clone has a count of ten or more. The CDR3 region is CSAPPPGGNTIYF. The CDR3, as DNA: TGCAGTGCCCCTCCGCCCGGGGGAAACACCATATATTTT. The V gene is TRBV20-1, the J gene TRBJ1-3; D remains ambiguous. The CDR3 is 13 amino acids. CDR1 is DFQATT, CDR2 SNEGSKA, per germline (reference sequence). The germline V and J ends were trimmed by 6 bases and 4 bases, with 13 bases remaining between them.

This chain links TRBV6-1 with TRBJ1-1; 9 nucleotides agree with TRBD1. V shed 10 bases, J shed 1 base, and the junction held 7 bases outside the gene matches. CDR3 length equals 14 residues. The germline gives CDR1 MNHNS, CDR2 SASEGT. Here the CDR3 reads CATGTGMGNTEAFF. The CDR3 region has the DNA TGTGCCACCGGGACAGGGATGGGGAACACTGAAGCTTTCTTT.

This clone qualifies as medium-sized. The V and J genes are TRBV4-1 and TRBJ2-2; no clear D. CDR1 is MGHRA, CDR2 YSYEKL, per germline. The CDR3 is 13 residues long. V was shortened by 4 bases and J by 7 bases, with 10 bases between the two germline ends. CDR3 nucleotide sequence: TGCGCCAGCAGCCCTTTGAAAGGCGGGGAGCTGTTTTTT. Amino acid sequence: CASSPLKGGELFF.

This clone appeared many times. The chain uses TRBV19 and TRBJ2-7, with 7 positions matching TRBD1. Germline CDR1 reads LNHDA; CDR2 reads SQIVND (reference sequence). This CDR3 is built from 11 residues. The ends lost 7 bases at V and 6 bases at J; junction bases unmatched: 3. DNA for the CDR3: TGTGCCAGTATGGCAGGGGGCGAGCAGTACTTC. Protein sequence: CASMAGGEQYF.

This clone was counted at least ten times. The chain recombines TRBV5-1 with TRBJ2-1; perhaps TRBD1 as D (6 bases). This CDR3 is 15 amino acids long. Germline lookup yields CDR1 SGHRS and CDR2 YFSETQ. Trimming stripped 5 bases from V and 5 bases from J, with 17 bases between. The CDR3 nucleotides read TGCGCCAGCAGTCGTGCCCAGGGGCTGGACAATGAGCAGTTCTTC. This sequence encodes CASSRAQGLDNEQFF.

The chain recombines TRBV20-1 with TRBJ2-2; TRBD2 agrees at 13 bases. This CDR3 region has 16 residues. The germline V gene encodes CDR1 DFQATT and CDR2 SNEGSKA (reference sequence). V was clipped by 1 base and J by 3 bases; unmatched bases: 2. In DNA form, the CDR3 reads TGCAGTGCTAGAGGGACTAGCGGGGGTGACACCGGGGAGCTGTTTTTT. It codes for CSARGTSGGDTGELFF.

In its sample, this clone was seen many times. V is TRBV12-3 or TRBV12-4 and J is TRBJ2-4; TRBD1 or TRBD2 may be the D gene (5 bases each). The CDR3 has 13 amino acids. V was trimmed by 0 bases and J by 5 bases, leaving 5 bases between them. Here the CDR3 reads CASSLAGQNIQYF. The CDR3 DNA is TGTGCCAGCAGTTTAGCGGGACAAAACATTCAGTACTTC.

The genes are TRBV5-1 and TRBJ2-7; maybe TRBD2 (6 bases). V was cut by 1 base and J by 5 bases, with 7 bases left in between. Germline V lookup: CDR1 SGHRS, CDR2 YFSETQ. There are 12 residues in the CDR3. The CDR3 region has the DNA TGCGCCAGCAGCTTGTCGGGAGACGAGCAGTACTTC. Translated, it gives CASSLSGDEQYF.

This clone appeared many times. This clone may be a read error of a much larger clone one base away. As the CDR3 is not closed by the conserved phenylalanine or tryptophan, this likely results from a read error. This chain uses TRBV20-1 with TRBJ2-7, with 7 bases aligning to TRBD2. V lost 5 bases to trimming and J lost 0 bases; unmatched junction nucleotides: 4. CDR1 DFQATT and CDR2 SNEGSKA come from the germline V gene (reference sequence). The CDR3 sequence is 13 residues long. CDR3 in amino acids: CSAWDYSSYEQYS. DNA of the CDR3: TGCAGTGCTTGGGACTACTCCTCCTACGAGCAGTACTCC.

This clone was observed many times. The chain links TRBV28 to TRBJ2-3; D might be TRBD2 (6 bases). Trimming removed 3 bases from V and 6 bases from J, with 13 bases in between. The CDR3 has 14 amino acids. Germline values: CDR1 MDHEN, CDR2 SYDVKM. For the CDR3, the DNA is TGTGCCAGCAGTTTTGGGAGGCATTCGGATACGCAGTATTTT. Residues: CASSFGRHSDTQYF.

This clone was detected only once. The CDR3 spells CSARDVLAGLDAYEQYF. CDR3 nucleotide sequence: TGCAGTGCTAGAGATGTACTAGCGGGATTGGATGCCTACGAGCAGTACTTC. J is TRBJ2-7 and V is TRBV20-1; 10 nucleotides match TRBD2. Losses at the gene ends were 0 bases for V and 2 bases for J; bases not matched to a gene: 10. The germline V gene encodes CDR1 DFQATT and CDR2 SNEGSKA (reference sequence). The CDR3 contains 17 residues.

This clone is medium-sized. V and J are TRBV28 and TRBJ1-1; the D gene is possibly TRBD1 (6 bases). The CDR3 extends over 14 amino acids. V was cut by 6 bases and J by 1 base, with 12 bases left in between. CDR1 and CDR2 (germline): MDHEN, SYDVKM. This chain's CDR3 is CASSLWTENTEAFF. The CDR3, as DNA: TGTGCCAGCAGCCTTTGGACAGAGAACACTGAAGCTTTCTTT.

The rearrangement links TRBV27 to TRBJ2-7; TRBD1 aligns across 11 bases. The germline gives CDR1 MNHEY, CDR2 SMNVEV (reference sequence). The V segment lost 5 bases and the J segment 1 base; nucleotides outside the gene matches: 1. This CDR3 contains 14 residues. CDR3 protein: CASSGQGASYEQYF. The CDR3 region has the DNA TGTGCCAGCAGTGGACAGGGGGCATCCTACGAGCAGTACTTC.

In its sample, this clone was seen many times. The genes are TRBV6-2 or TRBV6-3 and TRBJ1-5, with D possibly TRBD1 on 5 matching bases. CDR1 MNHEY and CDR2 SVGEGT come from the germline V gene. V was pared by 5 bases and J by 7 bases, with 15 bases between. The CDR3 has 14 residues. The CDR3 sequence is CASSGGGVRQPQHF. The DNA of the CDR3 is TGTGCCAGCAGTGGCGGGGGGGTCCGGCAGCCCCAGCATTTT.

This clone has a count of ten or more. V is TRBV30 and J is TRBJ1-2; D unclear. The CDR3 totals 14 residues. CDR1 is GTSNPN, CDR2 SVGIG, per germline (reference sequence). Trimming shortened V by 2 bases and J by 3 bases, and 13 bases separated the two germline ends. CDR3 sequence (DNA): TGTGCCTGGAGTTTCGGGAATTCAGACTATGGCTACACCTTC. Amino acids: CAWSFGNSDYGYTF.

This clone appeared many times. The CDR3, as DNA: TGCGCCAGCAGTGATCGCGGGAGGGCCCCAGATACGCAGTATTTT. Translation: CASSDRGRAPDTQYF. J is TRBJ2-3 and V is TRBV10-1; 9 bases are a match to TRBD2. CDR1 and CDR2 (germline): WNHNN, SYGVQD (reference sequence). This CDR3 is built from 15 residues. The ends lost 3 bases at V and 4 bases at J; junction bases unmatched: 5.

This clone was observed at least ten times. The chain employs TRBV20-1 and TRBJ2-7; 10 positions agree with TRBD2. The CDR3 consists of 14 residues. Germline values: CDR1 DFQATT, CDR2 SNEGSKA (reference sequence). After removal of 6 bases from V and 6 bases from J, the junction contained 11 bases not matched to a gene. CDR3 bases: TGCAGTGCCTCTCAGCGGGAGGGCCTTTCCGAGCAGTACTTC. This translates into CSASQREGLSEQYF.